The 4 T cell receptor beta chains below come from one sample, sequenced in a study of Ad26.COV2.S vaccination and SARS-CoV-2 variants (TCRdb year 2021). Library generation was performed with the immunoSEQ multiplex PCR assay. TCRdb took over this immuneACCESS table, retaining in-frame rearrangements with V and J assigned. Such tables are incomplete; in checked studies, under half of the missing clones stem from an unresolved V gene, and the remainder is unexplained. In this sample the table shows a few hundred thousand clones, around 90% of which occur a single time. 12% of the sample goes to the ten largest clones. The treatment or condition label, as the study defines it: around 19 received Ad26.COV2.S at low or high dose, single or two shots; roughly five received placebo; per-sample allocation not given. For vaccine and placebo recipients, the sequenced repertoires came from samples collected on day 63 after the first injection.

The specimen was peripheral blood, collected in a trial of Ad26.COV2.S vaccine versus placebo. The origin of the receptors is a person aged 18-65 years who received the Ad26.COV2.S COVID-19 vaccine or a placebo.

J is TRBJ2-4 and V is TRBV7-2, with D uncertain. Germline lookup yields CDR1 SGHTA and CDR2 FQGNSA. CDR3 length: 13 residues. Trimming cost V 5 bases and J 3 bases, with 8 bases left between them. This CDR3 is CASSPFNKNIQYF. The CDR3 coding sequence is TGTGCCAGCAGCCCGTTTAACAAAAACATTCAGTACTTC.

The chain recombines TRBV19 with TRBJ1-2; D remains ambiguous. The germline V gene encodes CDR1 LNHDA and CDR2 SQIVND (reference sequence). V was cut by 3 bases and J by 3 bases, with 14 bases left in between. The CDR3 has 15 amino acids. The DNA of the CDR3 is TGTGCCAGTAGTATGGCCCCGCCGAGAGACTATGGCTACACCTTC. Its translation: CASSMAPPRDYGYTF.

The chain is built from TRBV27 and TRBJ2-2; D unclear. Germline V gene sequence: CDR1 MNHEY, CDR2 SMNVEV (reference sequence). V lost 4 bases, J lost 3 bases, and 6 bases lay in between. There are 13 residues in the CDR3. The CDR3 DNA is TGTGCCAGCAGTTATGGGTACACCGGGGAGCTGTTTTTT. This gives the protein CASSYGYTGELFF.

The chain couples TRBV28 to TRBJ2-1; maybe TRBD2 (6 bases). Germline V gives CDR1 MDHEN, CDR2 SYDVKM. Trimming removed 2 bases from V and 4 bases from J, with 9 bases in between. The CDR3 is 14 amino acids. The CDR3 sequence: CASSLLGTYNEQFF. The CDR3 coding sequence is TGTGCCAGCAGTTTACTAGGGACTTACAATGAGCAGTTCTTC.